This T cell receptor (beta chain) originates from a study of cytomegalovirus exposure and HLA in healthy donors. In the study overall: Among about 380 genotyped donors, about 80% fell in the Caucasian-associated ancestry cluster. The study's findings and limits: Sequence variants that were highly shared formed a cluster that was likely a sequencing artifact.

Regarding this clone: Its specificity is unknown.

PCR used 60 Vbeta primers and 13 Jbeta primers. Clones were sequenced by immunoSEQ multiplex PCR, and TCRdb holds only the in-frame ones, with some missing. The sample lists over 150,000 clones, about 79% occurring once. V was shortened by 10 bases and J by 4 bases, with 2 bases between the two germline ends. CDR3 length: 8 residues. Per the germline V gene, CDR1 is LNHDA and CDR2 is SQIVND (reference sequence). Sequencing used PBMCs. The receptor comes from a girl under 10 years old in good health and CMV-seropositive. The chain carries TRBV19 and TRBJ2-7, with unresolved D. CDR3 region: CATYEQYF. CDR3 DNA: TGTGCCACATACGAGCAGTACTTC.